This TCR beta chain was sequenced during a study of cytomegalovirus exposure and HLA in healthy donors (dated by TCRdb to 2016 to 2017). With regard to the full study: According to an earlier analysis of a few hundred of the donors, about 179 million T cells yielded roughly 110 million unique TCR beta sequences and about 280 Gb of sequence data. A later genetic analysis used genome-wide SNP genotypes for about three fifths of the 666 donors, treating that subset as a discovery cohort. Along with the 666-subject first cohort, a separate validation cohort of over a hundred different subjects was used. Typing coverage varied by locus: about 620-630 donors for A, B, C, DRB1 and DQB1; roughly 510 for DQA1; about 590 for DPA1; roughly 450 for DPB1. Donor age, sex, ethnicity and CMV serostatus were compiled alongside the repertoire data. In an earlier analysis of 587 of the donors, high-throughput TCR beta sequencing was used to judge whether each TCR beta V gene segment behaved as functional or pseudogenic. Among around 400 genotyped donors of the cohort, an average of about 220,000 unique TCR beta nucleotide sequences was sequenced per donor, of which roughly 17% were non-productive. High-throughput TCR immunosequencing, statistical association of individual TCRs with disease status, and machine learning were combined to predict cytomegalovirus infection status. Approximately 310 gigabases of sequencing data and approximately 93 million unique TCR sequences were included in an early release covering about 600 HLA-typed donors. In the later analysis, no new phenotypic data were used to find candidate immune exposures; instead, reliance was placed on TCR beta sequences and their occurrence across donors. All discovery cohort repertoires had been generated on a single sequencing platform. Using immunosequencing, the study profiled T cell repertoires from 666 subjects and related those repertoires to cytomegalovirus serostatus. The aim of the study was to test whether cataloging public T cell receptors could identify signatures of past pathogen exposure. Four or five DR-DQ haplotypes were treated as single units for association and clustering because of strong linkage in the cohort. A later analysis re-analyzed previously published TCR beta repertoires from several hundred donors and added high-resolution HLA genotyping to study TCR occurrence patterns. Class I and class II HLA loci were covered by the typing at four-digit resolution. The genetic ancestry cluster associated with self-reported Caucasian donors included about 84% of the approximately 410 genotyped donors. General conclusions and limits of the study: A group of highly shared sequence variants was considered likely to be a technical artifact of the sequencing pipeline. Because some donors lacked HLA typing at each locus, the association tests relied only on the typed subset. A total of 164 TCR beta chains were listed by the study as associated with cytomegalovirus. Strong co-occurrence of HLA alleles, especially DR and DQ, made assigning TCR associations to individual alleles difficult. Correlated functional status among segregating V segments might be attributable to linkage disequilibrium, but an unknown experimental factor could not be ruled out. In vitro tests confirmed that three of the cytomegalovirus-associated TCR beta chains recognize cytomegalovirus antigens. The only immune exposure information available for the cohort was CMV serostatus. In an earlier analysis of more than 500 of the donors, most TCR beta V segments appeared in productive rearrangements about 87% or about 30% of the time, broadly matching IMGT annotations. Because the 87-base-pair reads could not distinguish some IMGT-functional V segments, including TRBV6-2 and TRBV6-3, those segments were excluded. An association between a missense DCLRE1C variant and V-gene and J-gene trimming of TCR beta chains was found in a later genetic analysis and replicated in an independent cohort. According to a later analysis, most CMV-associated TCR beta chains appeared to be HLA-restricted, and the HLA associations seemed to be driven largely by CMV exposure. A further reported finding was that TCR beta sequences accurately predicted the HLA-A and HLA-B alleles for most subjects in the first cohort. In a later analysis, HLA-associated TCR beta chains were found to be more clonally expanded and to have lower generation probabilities than equally common non-associated chains. Because counts were too low, about 17 rarely observed V segments, including chromosome 9 orphons, were excluded from the earlier analysis of 587 of the donors. Most TCR sequences were seen in very few donors, while some public TCRs were found in many individuals. According to a later genetic analysis, donors in an Asian-associated ancestry cluster had fewer N-insertions in productive TCRs than the roughly 660-donor mean. The authors suggested that the approach could potentially be extended to other disease states and immunological phenotypes. At a false discovery rate of 0.05, a later analysis linked around 15,000 TCR beta sequences to specific HLA alleles. The presence/absence analyses assumed that sequencing depth was roughly uniform across donors, and that assumption may not be true. Cytomegalovirus status was reported to be diagnosed by the classifier with high specificity and sensitivity in both the original and validation cohorts. In a later analysis, several top co-occurrence clusters were reported to appear linked to parvovirus B19, influenza, CMV and Epstein-Barr virus. According to a later analysis, TCR association rates differed among HLA loci, with DRB1 alleles showing the most associated TCRs and HLA-C alleles showing the fewest. The cohort was sequenced for TCR beta chains only, and without alpha or paired-chain data the features that could be detected were limited.

With regard to this clone: Its cognate antigen has yet to be identified. Per-nucleotide qualities are absent, and no much larger clonotype sits a single base away.

In the germline V gene (reference sequence), CDR1 corresponds to LNHNV and CDR2 to YYDKDF. V drops 6 bases and J drops 2 bases, leaving 11 bases in between. The CDR3 holds 13 amino acids from the cysteine to the phenylalanine. Left in the record is the CDR3 DNA by itself, 39 bases read in frame from the first base. Library preparation employed the immunoSEQ multiplex PCR assay. For the multiplex PCR, a mixture combining 60 forward primers for TCR Vbeta segments and 13 reverse primers for TCR Jbeta segments was used. The CDR3 region of rearranged TCR beta genes was amplified from genomic DNA with a multiplex PCR assay. On the Illumina HiSeq System, the amplified TCR beta libraries were sequenced as 87-base-pair reads. Concerning the study's data processing: A later analysis tallied tens of millions of unique TCR beta chains across the 666 repertoires, and about 10 million of those chains were shared by two or more donors. To remove PCR and sequencing errors, raw reads were error-corrected and collapsed into unique sequences using a nearest-neighbor algorithm that merged closely related sequences. V, D and J gene segments were assigned by aligning CDR3 sequences to IMGT reference sequences. For a sequence to be retained, at least a six-nucleotide match to both a V gene segment and a J gene segment was required. Rearrangements were classified as productive when the CDR3 lacked stop codons and remained in frame with V and J, and all other rearrangements were classified as non-productive. Following IMGT convention, CDR3 was defined as the stretch from the second conserved V-encoded cysteine to the conserved J-encoded phenylalanine. The earlier analysis of a few hundred of the donors excluded any sequence lacking an unambiguous match to a single V gene segment. In an earlier analysis of almost 600 of the donors, a V segment was called functional when productive rearrangements were above 56.7%, and segregating when the standard deviation between donors exceeded 5%. A statistical classification framework was developed to diagnose cytomegalovirus status using the catalog of TCR beta chain sequences. A later analysis assigned V and J genes by comparing TCR nucleotide sequences with IMGT/GENE-DB human TR gene sequences. A later analysis assigned CDR3 sequences and most-parsimonious VDJ recombination scenarios with the TCRdist pipeline. In a later analysis, every TCR beta chain was defined by the combination of its CDR3 amino acid sequence and its V-gene family, and reads without a unique V-gene family were dropped. A later analysis removed 450 to 600 highly shared, low-generation-probability nucleotide sequences to deal with suspected cross-contamination and a sequencing artifact. A later analysis calculated a clonal expansion index for each public chain from normalized within-repertoire ranks of inferred template counts. In a later analysis, generation probabilities were computed with a VDJ recombination model fitted to out-of-frame rearrangements, and the resulting probabilities were checked against IGoR. In a later analysis, hypergeometric tests were used to score TCR-TCR, TCR-HLA and TCR-CMV co-occurrence, with a repertoire-size bias correction applied to TCR pairs. In a later analysis, false discovery rates were estimated by permuting HLA or CMV assignments 20 times. In a later analysis, co-occurring TCRs were grouped using DBSCAN, with TCRdist sequence similarity added in when clustering inside HLA-allele-positive subsets. Co-occurrence clustering excluded repertoires with fewer than 30,000 or more than 120,000 public chains, plus five with anomalous nucleotide sharing. TCRdb's version of the immuneACCESS table is confined to in-frame rearrangements and falls short of the full clone set. An unresolved V gene accounts for under half of the shortfall where checked; the remainder is of unknown origin. D and trimming come from the DNA, and the V and J calls and clone size come from that table. Here the sample has around 140,000 clones; 65% to 80% occur a single time. The ten biggest clones cover over 6% of the sample.

The cohort was made up of under 800 healthy bone marrow donors. All cohort members were sampled while nominally healthy, although unrecorded immune exposures were likely present. The donor tested CMV seronegative, placing the donor among the approximately 400 seronegative members of the cohort. A peripheral blood sample was collected from each donor, and TCR beta sequencing was performed on peripheral blood mononuclear cells. The Qiagen DNeasy Blood Extraction Kit was used to extract genomic DNA from the blood cell samples. This clonotype originated in a young man in good health and CMV-seronegative. Sequencing was carried out using PBMCs. Here the chain combines TRBV15 and TRBJ2-7; the D gene is possibly TRBD2, with 6 bases matching. The CDR3 in this case is CATRRDSAYEQYF. The DNA sequence is given as TGTGCCACCAGAAGGGACTCGGCCTACGAGCAGTACTTC.